The rows below give T cell receptor beta chains drawn from one sample of a study of CD8+ T cells in alopecia areata. Using immunoSEQ multiplex PCR, the repertoire was profiled, and TCRdb retains in-frame clones only, with some absent. The sample consists of some 80,000 clones, approximately 66% of them appearing once. The starting material was CD8+ T cells sorted from blood, obtained at week 24, from a patient treated with tofacitinib. The receptors here all came from a human donor with alopecia areata. Each CDR3 is given with its conserved first and last residue. The order of the fields is J gene, D gene, clone size, CDR3 length, V gene, CDR3 protein, CDR3 DNA. The D gene is left open where the match is weak. The size of a clone is reported for some rows only, either as once, few or many, or as a class for expanded clones.

>TRBJ2-7|.|few|14|TRBV29-1
CSVRGRDMSYEQYF
TGCAGCGTTCGGGGCAGGGATATGTCCTACGAGCAGTACTTC
>TRBJ1-1|.|.|14|TRBV2
CASGDDINTEEAFF
TGTGCCAGCGGCGACGACATTAACACTGAGGAAGCTTTCTTT
>TRBJ2-5|.|once|16|TRBV27
CASSLLGRGVGETQYF
TGTGCCAGCAGTTTATTGGGCAGGGGGGTCGGGGAGACCCAGTACTTC
>TRBJ2-5|.|.|17|TRBV4-3
CASSPGGWGGPQETQYF
TGCGCCAGCAGCCCCGGTGGTTGGGGGGGGCCTCAAGAGACCCAGTACTTC
>TRBJ2-1|TRBD2|.|14|TRBV2
CASMTSGPYNEQFF
TGTGCCAGCATGACTAGCGGGCCATACAATGAGCAGTTCTTC
>TRBJ2-6|.|.|19|TRBV4-3
CASSQTRDGSRSGANVLTF
TGCGCCAGCAGCCAAACCAGGGACGGCTCTCGCTCTGGGGCCAACGTCCTGACTTTC
>TRBJ2-1|.|few|15|TRBV15
CATSRDVTVGSEQFF
TGTGCCACCAGCAGAGACGTAACCGTCGGGTCCGAGCAGTTCTTC
>TRBJ1-2|TRBD1|.|14|TRBV29-1
CSVVPGTGWGGYTF
TGCAGCGTTGTCCCCGGGACAGGGTGGGGTGGCTACACCTTC
>TRBJ2-5|.|.|16|TRBV5-3
CARSPEVAGGEETQYF
TGTGCCAGAAGCCCCGAAGTGGCCGGGGGAGAAGAGACCCAGTACTTC
>TRBJ2-1|TRBD2|few|14|TRBV2
CASTSGRTGPEQFF
TGTGCCAGCACTAGCGGCAGAACCGGTCCTGAGCAGTTCTTC
>TRBJ2-3|TRBD2|.|18|TRBV27
CASSFVAGGPLAADTQYF
TGTGCCAGCAGCTTCGTAGCGGGGGGCCCCCTGGCGGCAGATACGCAGTATTTT
>TRBJ2-1|TRBD1|.|15|TRBV5-1
CASSLTGGSYNEQFF
TGCGCCAGCAGCCTCACAGGGGGCTCCTACAATGAGCAGTTCTTC
>TRBJ2-1|.|.|14|TRBV11-2
CASSGGRSNNEQFF
TGTGCCAGCAGCGGGGGTAGATCCAACAATGAGCAGTTCTTC
>TRBJ2-7|TRBD1|.|14|TRBV6-5
CASTAGTGSHEQYF
TGTGCCAGCACGGCCGGGACAGGGTCCCACGAGCAGTACTTC
>TRBJ2-1|.|.|14|TRBV6-4
CASSYSRADNEQFF
TGTGCCAGCAGTTACTCGCGGGCCGACAATGAGCAGTTCTTC
>TRBJ2-1|.|.|14|TRBV5-1
CASSLQEMGNEQFF
TGCGCCAGCAGCCTGCAGGAAATGGGCAATGAGCAGTTCTTC
>TRBJ2-3|.|few|15|TRBV29-1
CSVELNRDHTDTQYF
TGCAGCGTTGAACTGAACCGGGACCACACAGATACGCAGTATTTT
>TRBJ1-1|.|few|15|TRBV7-9
CASSWFGGMNTEAFF
TGTGCCAGCAGCTGGTTCGGGGGTATGAACACTGAAGCTTTCTTT
>TRBJ1-2|TRBD1|.|13|TRBV29-1
CSVPTGVAYGYTF
TGCAGCGTCCCCACAGGGGTCGCCTATGGCTACACCTTC
>TRBJ1-1|.|.|14|TRBV5-6
CASSFGGAATEAFF
TGTGCCAGCAGCTTCGGGGGCGCGGCGACTGAAGCTTTCTTT
>TRBJ2-1|.|few|14|TRBV5-6
CASSLGVTNNEQFF
TGTGCCAGCAGCTTGGGAGTTACCAACAATGAGCAGTTCTTC
>TRBJ2-7|TRBD2|few|16|TRBV4-3
CASSQVGLAGAGEQYF
TGCGCCAGCAGCCAGGTGGGACTAGCGGGCGCGGGGGAGCAGTACTTC